Reported below is one T cell receptor (beta chain). The antigen is not known. Cells stained for CD3, CD4, CD8, CD45RA and CD27 were sorted into four subsets. The sample originates from a study of naive and memory T cell subsets. Trimming pared 0 bases from V and 8 bases from J, leaving 14 bases between. There are 14 residues in the CDR3. Germline values: CDR1 DFQATT, CDR2 SNEGSKA (reference sequence). Two oligonucleotides, mixed equimolar, formed the beta constant-region primer covering TRBC1 and TRBC2. TCRdb reprocessed the UMI-ligation and nested PCR reads with MiXCR, giving one entry per CDR3 protein. Among about 85,000 distinct CDR3 sequences listed, about an eighth were seen once. Findings of the study overall: There was no ground truth to check naive and memory subset results.

The gene calls are TRBV20-1 and TRBJ2-1; no clear D gene. The TCR comes from a human donor in good health. Sequencing input: central memory CD4+ T cells from blood. Here the CDR3 reads CSARDNRKGHEQFF. The DNA of the CDR3 is TGCAGTGCTAGAGACAATAGGAAAGGCCATGAGCAGTTCTTC.